This T cell receptor beta chain was observed in a study of early T cells in non-severe SARS-CoV-2 infection. The TCR library protocol attached unique molecular identifiers to the individual cDNA molecules. From the 5' RACE reads, TCRdb called clonotypes with MiXCR, one entry per CDR3 protein. The sample records 60,000 to 75,000 distinct CDR3 sequences, roughly an eighth being singletons. This CDR3 is built from 16 residues. V was pared by 2 bases and J by 4 bases, with 14 bases between. Germline lookup yields CDR1 LNHNV and CDR2 YYDKDF (reference sequence). The chain joins TRBV15 to TRBJ2-2, with TRBD2 as a possible D gene (5 bases). The sample consisted of whole blood, taken at baseline. This receptor was identified in an adult who was a healthcare worker with PCR-confirmed SARS-CoV-2 infection or an uninfected control (not recorded which). The CDR3 spells CATSRILQAGTGELFF. CDR3 nucleotides: TGTGCCACCAGCAGAATACTGCAGGCGGGCACCGGGGAGCTGTTTTTT.